This T cell receptor (beta chain) was identified during a study of T cell responses to AZD1222 COVID-19 vaccine (dated by TCRdb to the early 2020s). Some background on the complete study: AZD1222 recipients with second doses at about 4 weeks or about 12 weeks were pooled, because spike-specific TCR depth and breadth did not differ between schedules. A total of 230 to 250 trial participants underwent TCR sequencing, of whom about 210 had received two doses of AZD1222 and approximately 26 had received two doses of the MenACWY control vaccine. Trial participants were enrolled into age subgroups of 18-55, 56-69 and 70-plus years, which contained about 160, 30 and 59 TCR-sequenced participants, respectively. What the authors observed across the whole study: Most participants were white British and females outnumbered males, and the authors suggested that clonal diversity may have been underestimated. After two AZD1222 doses, spike-specific TCR breadth and depth were significantly higher than at day 0 and than in MenACWY recipients. The 56-69-year group was small, and its depth increase did not reach significance, likely because of low power. Nearly half of unique spike-specific TCRs reportedly recognized epitopes outside regions mutated in the B.1.351 and B.1.1.7 variants. The whole spike protein was spanned by vaccine-associated CD4 TCRs, and dominant responses were seen in regions 160-218 and 743-854. Only a handful of AZD1222 recipients were SARS-CoV-2 seropositive at baseline, limiting conclusions about previously exposed vaccinees. No day 14 peak-response samples were available, so repertoires were characterized only after the peak T cell response.

Concerning this clone itself: Its antigen has not been determined. Base qualities are missing; no much larger clone stands one base away.

What this sample's time point label stands for: baseline before first vaccination. Samples from vaccinated people were obtained from the UK trials COV001 and COV002, which included a single-blind randomized controlled phase 2/3 trial of AZD1222 (ChAdOx1 nCoV-19) in healthy adults. For TCRbeta chain sequencing, PBMC samples from trial participants were taken at day 0 and at day 28 after the second dose. The CDR3 regions of human TCRbeta chains were analyzed by immunosequencing. The published analysis was carried out like this. TCRs in the repertoires were compared against a reference library of SARS-CoV-2-specific TCRs that had been generated with the MIRA antigen-specificity platform. Breadth meant the fraction of unique TCRs that were SARS-CoV-2-associated, whereas depth meant the fraction of total T cells that were SARS-CoV-2-associated. Each spike-specific TCR was assigned to its reactive spike region and to a CD4 or CD8 class using the MIRA data. Log10-transformed breadth and depth values were compared by one-way ANOVA with Sidak's multiple comparisons tests. TCRdb holds this immuneACCESS table with in-frame rearrangements only. Some clones are missing; in checked studies, unresolved V genes explain under half, and the rest has no known cause. The DNA was the basis for D and trimming; V, J and clone size are from that table. The sample includes about 160,000 clones, with about nine tenths observed a single time. The ten biggest clones cover around 5.9% of the sample.

From the germline V gene, CDR1 is SGHAT and CDR2 is FQNNGV. V sheds 5 bases and J sheds 0 bases, leaving 18 bases between their ends. The CDR3 runs 17 amino acids, cysteine and phenylalanine included. Only the CDR3 DNA is retained, 51 bases long and in frame from the first base. The specimen comprised peripheral blood, sampled on day 0 of AZD1222 vaccination. This TCR came from an adult in good health. The receptor chain draws on TRBV11-2 and TRBJ2-3, with TRBD2 perhaps the D gene, on 5 matching bases. The DNA sequence is given as TGTGCCAGCAGCCCCAGCTACCGGCGGGCTAGCACAGATACGCAGTATTTT. Translated, it reads CASSPSYRRASTDTQYF.